The source of this TCR beta chain is a study of identical twins. Each donor was a healthy Caucasian. Sample share makes this clonotype medium-sized (0.01 to 0.1%). Germline V CDR1 and CDR2: SNHLY, FYNNEI. This CDR3 comprises 17 residues. V lost 6 bases to trimming and J lost 7 bases; unmatched junction nucleotides: 10. Each CDR3 protein is one row after TCRdb ran MiXCR on the 5' RACE reads. This sample has 500,000 to 600,000 distinct CDR3 sequences; roughly a fifth occur once, and the top ten carry 0.8% to 1%. The same sample was also studied in work on T cells expressing NK-cell markers.

The V gene is TRBV2, the J gene TRBJ2-1; 15 bases are shared with TRBD2. The source material was CD4+ T cells sorted from blood. This clonotype was obtained from a woman in her late teens or twenties in good health. The CDR3 sequence is CASSPPGTSGGPNEQFF. DNA of the CDR3: TGTGCCAGCAGCCCTCCCGGGACTAGCGGGGGGCCTAATGAGCAGTTCTTC. Full variable domain (missing parts from reference TRBV2 and TRBJ2-1): EPEVTQTPSHQVTQMGQEVILRCVPISNHLYFYWYRQILGQKVEFLVSFYNNEISEKSEIFDDQFSVERPDGSNFTLKIRSTKLEDSAMYFCASSPPGTSGGPNEQFFGPGTRLTVL.